The 15 T cell receptor beta chains presented below share a single source sample, sequenced in a study of radiation and T cells in renal cell carcinoma. TCRdb's copy holds only in-frame clones and misses some; the assay was immunoSEQ multiplex PCR. The repertoire holds 150,000 or so clones, about 88% seen once, with roughly 4% in the top ten. Regarding time point: baseline pretreatment blood. Treatment described: 15 Gy SBRT to primary tumor, nephrectomy 4 weeks later. Here the sequenced sample was blood, taken from a patient whose treatment included radiotherapy and nephrectomy. All receptors come from an older woman with renal cell carcinoma.

This clone was counted a single time. The chain uses TRBV7-5 and TRBJ2-7; the table's D call of TRBD1 was not tested on the DNA. TRBV7-5 is an annotated pseudogene. The CDR3 has 16 amino acids. CDR3 coding DNA: TGTGCCAGAAGCTTTGGGTTCGAGACAGGGATCTACGAGCAGTACTTC. Translating it yields CARSFGFETGIYEQYF.

The chain couples TRBV7-9 to TRBJ2-1; D possibly corresponds to TRBD1 (5 bases). Germline values: CDR1 SEHNR, CDR2 FQNEAQ (reference sequence). The CDR3 totals 16 residues. V was pared by 4 bases and J by 2 bases, with 15 bases between. For the CDR3, the DNA is TGTGCCAGCAGCTCAGATTCAGGGAACACCTACAATGAGCAGTTCTTC. This codes for CASSSDSGNTYNEQFF.

J is TRBJ2-2 and V is TRBV30; possible D gene TRBD2, 7 bases. Germline CDR1 is GTSNPN and CDR2 is SVGIG (reference sequence). Trimming took off 0 bases at V and 2 bases at J, with 13 bases between the two ends. CDR3 size: 16 residues. The CDR3 sequence: CAWSVRRGQNTGELFF. CDR3 nucleotides: TGTGCCTGGAGTGTACGGCGGGGGCAAAACACCGGGGAGCTGTTTTTT. The full variable domain, its missing parts supplied by reference TRBV30 and TRBJ2-2, is SQTIHQWPATLVQPVGSPLSLECTVEGTSNPNLYWYRQAAGRGLQLLFYSVGIGQISSEVPQNLSASRPQDRQFILSSKKLLLSDSGFYLCAWSVRRGQNTGELFFGEGSRLTVL.

This rearrangement joins TRBV9 to TRBJ2-3; possible D gene TRBD2, 5 bases. The CDR3 contains 16 residues. Germline V gene sequence: CDR1 SGDLS, CDR2 YYNGEE. V shed 6 bases and J shed 0 bases, with 17 bases lying between them. CDR3: CASTRTGVASTDTQYF. CDR3 bases: TGTGCCAGCACCCGTACCGGGGTGGCTAGCACAGATACGCAGTATTTT.

V usage is TRBV9 and J usage is TRBJ2-1, with 12 bases matching TRBD2. Germline lookup yields CDR1 SGDLS and CDR2 YYNGEE. This CDR3 spans 15 amino acids. The junction had 3 bases not matched to a gene; V was cut back by 0 bases and J by 8 bases. In DNA form, the CDR3 reads TGTGCCAGCAGCGTAGTTTCTAGCGGGGGGGATGAGCAGTTCTTC. It specifies CASSVVSSGGDEQFF. The variable domain in full, completed from reference TRBV9 and TRBJ2-1, reads DSGVTQTPKHLITATGQRVTLRCSPRSGDLSVYWYQQSLDQGLQFLIQYYNGEERAKGNILERFSAQQFPDLHSELNLSSLELGDSALYFCASSVVSSGGDEQFFGPGTRLTVL.

The chain is built from TRBV5-4 and TRBJ1-2; 8 bases match TRBD1. Looked up from germline, CDR1 is SGHNT and CDR2 is YYREEE (reference sequence). J was trimmed by 4 bases and V by 6 bases; bases with no gene match: 8. The CDR3 is 14 amino acids. CDR3 nucleotides: TGTGCCAGCAAACAGGGGGGTATAGGCTATGGCTACACCTTC. Its translation is CASKQGGIGYGYTF.

The rearrangement joins TRBV29-1 to TRBJ1-1, with a possible D match to TRBD1 (6 bases). Germline V gene lookup returns CDR1 SQVTM and CDR2 ANQGSEA. V was pared by 3 bases and J by 6 bases, with 11 bases between. CDR3 length equals 12 residues. Here the CDR3 DNA reads TGCAGCGTTGATATGGGGGGCCCTGAAGCTTTCTTT. This codes for CSVDMGGPEAFF. The variable domain in full, completed from reference TRBV29-1 and TRBJ1-1, reads SAVISQKPSRDICQRGTSLTIQCQVDSQVTMMFWYRQQPGQSLTLIATANQGSEATYESGFVIDKFPISRPNLTFSTLTVSNMSPEDSSIYLCSVDMGGPEAFFGQGTRLTVV.

This clone came up a few times. The rearrangement uses TRBV28 and TRBJ2-2; D is unresolved. Germline V gene lookup returns CDR1 MDHEN and CDR2 SYDVKM. The V end lost 1 base, the J end lost 5 bases, and 8 bases lay between the germline ends. CDR3 size: 14 residues. The CDR3 loop is CASSLSPLTGELFF. CDR3 coding DNA: TGTGCCAGCAGTTTATCGCCACTAACCGGGGAGCTGTTTTTT.

This chain joins TRBV4-2 and TRBJ2-5; no definite D call. V lost 0 bases, J lost 5 bases, and 13 bases lay in between. Germline V CDR1 and CDR2: LGHNA, YNFKEQ. CDR3 length: 15 amino acids. The chain's CDR3 is CASSQDPGRSETQYF. The CDR3 DNA reads TGTGCCAGCAGCCAAGATCCCGGACGCTCCGAGACCCAGTACTTC.

V gene TRBV5-1 combines with J gene TRBJ2-6, with 8 positions matching TRBD1. The CDR3 runs 15 residues. Germline V gene sequence: CDR1 SGHRS, CDR2 YFSETQ. Trimming at V came to 4 bases and at J to 4 bases, leaving 4 bases not matched to a gene. The CDR3: CASSRTGTGANVLTF. In nucleotides, the CDR3 is TGCGCCAGCAGCCGGACAGGGACCGGGGCCAACGTCCTGACTTTC.

This clone was counted once. The chain uses TRBV11-3 and TRBJ1-6, with a tentative D call TRBD1 (5 bases). The CDR3 has 16 amino acids. CDR1 is SGHNT and CDR2 is YENEEA in the germline V gene. The ends were cut back, 0 bases at V and 7 bases at J, with 13 bases in the middle. This CDR3 is CASSLDQGRGNSPLHF. DNA for the CDR3: TGTGCCAGCAGCTTAGATCAGGGTCGTGGCAATTCACCCCTCCACTTT.

The chain recombines TRBV4-3 with TRBJ1-2, with D tentatively TRBD1 (5 bases). There are 15 residues in the CDR3. Trimming left V 4 bases short and J 1 base short, with 13 bases between. Germline assignment: CDR1 LGHNA and CDR2 YSLEER. The CDR3 DNA sequence: TGCGCCAGCAGCCTGACAGCCCGGAGTAACTATGGCTACACCTTC. This sequence encodes CASSLTARSNYGYTF.

This clone was counted a few times. The chain uses TRBV27 and TRBJ2-4; no reliable D call. Per germline, CDR1 MNHEY and CDR2 SMNVEV (reference sequence). The CDR3 totals 15 residues. V was clipped by 5 bases and J by 5 bases, with 16 bases between them. Written as DNA, the CDR3 is TGTGCCAGCAGTCCCGGGTCCCCCTTGCAAAACATTCAGTACTTC. Its protein product is CASSPGSPLQNIQYF.

This CDR3 is CASSLRAANEQFF. DNA of the CDR3: TGTGCCAGCAGCTTGCGAGCAGCCAATGAGCAGTTCTTC. This chain links TRBV5-8 with TRBJ2-1; no definite D call. The CDR3 is made up of 13 amino acids. V lost 1 base and J lost 6, with 8 bases in between. Germline CDR1 is SGHTS and CDR2 is YDEGEE. The full variable domain, its missing parts supplied by reference TRBV5-8 and TRBJ2-1, is EAGVTQSPTHLIKTRGQQATLRCSPISGHTSVYWYQQALGLGLQFLLWYDEGEERNRGNFPPRFSGRQFPNYSSELNVNALELEDSALYLCASSLRAANEQFFGPGTRLTVL.

DNA of the CDR3: TGTGCCAGCAGTTTATACGGGGGGGAGGCAGATACGCAGTATTTT. This encodes CASSLYGGEADTQYF. This chain connects TRBV28 to TRBJ2-3, with 8 bases fitting TRBD2. The CDR3 is 15 residues long. Trimming cost V 1 base and J 4 bases; bases outside gene matches: 4. Germline V CDR1 and CDR2: MDHEN, SYDVKM.